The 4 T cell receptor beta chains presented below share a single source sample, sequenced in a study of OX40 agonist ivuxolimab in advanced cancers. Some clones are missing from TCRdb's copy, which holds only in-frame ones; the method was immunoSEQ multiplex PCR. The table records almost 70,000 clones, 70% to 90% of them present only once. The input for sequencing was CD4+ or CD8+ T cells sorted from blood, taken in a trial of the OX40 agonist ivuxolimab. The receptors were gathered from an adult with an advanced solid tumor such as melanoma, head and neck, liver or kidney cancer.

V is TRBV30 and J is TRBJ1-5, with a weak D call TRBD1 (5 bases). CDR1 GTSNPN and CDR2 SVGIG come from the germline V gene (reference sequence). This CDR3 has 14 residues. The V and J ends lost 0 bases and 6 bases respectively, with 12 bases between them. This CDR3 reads CAWSVRAGGQPQHF. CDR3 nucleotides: TGTGCCTGGAGTGTACGGGCGGGGGGTCAGCCCCAGCATTTT.

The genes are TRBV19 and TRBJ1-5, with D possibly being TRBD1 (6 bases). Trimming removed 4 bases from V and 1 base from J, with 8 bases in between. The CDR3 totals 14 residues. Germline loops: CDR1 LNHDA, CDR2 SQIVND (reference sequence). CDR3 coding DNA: TGTGCCAGTAGTACTACAGGGAGCAATCAGCCCCAGCATTTT. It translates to CASSTTGSNQPQHF.

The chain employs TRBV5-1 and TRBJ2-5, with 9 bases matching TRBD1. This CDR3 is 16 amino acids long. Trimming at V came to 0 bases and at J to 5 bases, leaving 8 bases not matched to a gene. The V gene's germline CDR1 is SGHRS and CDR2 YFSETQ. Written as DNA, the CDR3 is TGCGCCAGCAGCTTGGCCCCCGGGACAGGGCTGGAGACCCAGTACTTC. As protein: CASSLAPGTGLETQYF.

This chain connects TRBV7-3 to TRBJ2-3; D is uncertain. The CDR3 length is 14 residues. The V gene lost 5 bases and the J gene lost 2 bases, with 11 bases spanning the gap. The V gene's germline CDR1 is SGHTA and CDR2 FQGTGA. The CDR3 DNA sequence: TGTGCCAGCAGCCGAATCAGACACACAGATACGCAGTATTTT. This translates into CASSRIRHTDTQYF.